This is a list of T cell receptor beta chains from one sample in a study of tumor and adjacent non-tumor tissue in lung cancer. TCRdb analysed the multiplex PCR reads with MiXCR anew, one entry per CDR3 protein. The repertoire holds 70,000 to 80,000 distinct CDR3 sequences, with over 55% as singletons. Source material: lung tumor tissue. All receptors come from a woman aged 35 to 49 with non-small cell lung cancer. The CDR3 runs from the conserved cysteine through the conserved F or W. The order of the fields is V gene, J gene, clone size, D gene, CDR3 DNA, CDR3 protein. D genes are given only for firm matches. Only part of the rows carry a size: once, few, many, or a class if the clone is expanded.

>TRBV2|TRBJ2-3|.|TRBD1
TGTGCCAGCAGACCGGGACAGGGGCCAGATACGCAGTATTTT
CASRPGQGPDTQYF
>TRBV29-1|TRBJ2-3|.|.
TGCGCAACTGGGCTAGCGCTAACAGTTACGCAGTGTTTT
CATGLALTVTQCF
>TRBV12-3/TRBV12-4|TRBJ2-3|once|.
TGTGCCAGAAGCCCCCGACTAATAGACACAGATATGCAGTATTTT
CARSPRLIDTDMQYF
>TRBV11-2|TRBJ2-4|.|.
TGTGCCACCAGCTCGGTGCTCGGAGGAGCGAACATTCAGTACTTC
CATSSVLGGANIQYF
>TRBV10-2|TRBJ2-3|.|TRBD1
TGCGCCTGCAATGAGGACAGGATGGCCACAGATACGCAGTATTTT
CACNEDRMATDTQYF
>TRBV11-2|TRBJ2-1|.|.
TGTGCCAGCAGCCCCTACTTTGGGAATTCGTACAATGAGCAGTTCTTT
CASSPYFGNSYNEQFF
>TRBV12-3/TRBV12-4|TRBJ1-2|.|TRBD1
TGTGCCAGCAGTTCAGTCAGGGGGACGGGTGGCTACACCTTC
CASSSVRGTGGYTF
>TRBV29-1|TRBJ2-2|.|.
TGCAGCGTTGAAGGCAGGAGACGTATGTCCGGGAAGCTGTTTTTT
CSVEGRRRMSGKLFF
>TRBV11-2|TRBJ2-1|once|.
TGTGCTAGCAGCTTAGGTTTATCCGGGAGTAGGGTTGATGAGCAATCCTTC
CASSLGLSGSRVDEQSF
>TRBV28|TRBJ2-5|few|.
TGTGCCAGCGGTCCTCGAGGGGGGGCGTCTGGTGAGACCCAGTACTTC
CASGPRGGASGETQYF
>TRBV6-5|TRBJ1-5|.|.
TGTGCCAGCAAGCCTCGGGGTGGGGCCCAGCCCCAGCATTTT
CASKPRGGAQPQHF
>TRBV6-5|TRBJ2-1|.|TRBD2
TGTACCAGCAGACCGGGACTAGCCTACAATGAGCAGTTCTTC
CTSRPGLAYNEQFF
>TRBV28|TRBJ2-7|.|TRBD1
TGTGGCAGCAGCCCAAGGGACAGGGCCACCTACGAGCAGTACTTC
CGSSPRDRATYEQYF
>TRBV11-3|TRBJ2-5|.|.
TGTGTCAGCAGCTTCCTACGGGGCCAAGAGGCCCACTACTTC
CVSSFLRGQEAHYF
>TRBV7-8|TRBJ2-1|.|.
TGTGCCTGCAGCATGGGAGTGAACTCCTACACTGAGCAGTTCTTC
CACSMGVNSYTEQFF
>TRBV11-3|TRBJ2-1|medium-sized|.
TGTGCCAGCAGCTTAGAGGGGAATGAGCAGTTCTTC
CASSLEGNEQFF
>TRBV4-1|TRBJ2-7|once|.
TGCGCCAGCAGCCAATATACGACAGAGAACTTCTACGAGCAGTACTTC
CASSQYTTENFYEQYF
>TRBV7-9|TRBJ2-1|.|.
TGTGCCAACAGTCGTAGCAGGAGCTCCTACAATGAGCAGTTCTTC
CANSRSRSSYNEQFF
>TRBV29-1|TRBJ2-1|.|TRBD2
TGCAGCGTGGTAAGCGGGATTAGCGTTCTACGCAATGAGCAGTTTTTC
CSVVSGISVLRNEQFF
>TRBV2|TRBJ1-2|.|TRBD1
TGTGCCAGGGGCCCACAGGGGGCCTATGGCTACACCTTC
CARGPQGAYGYTF
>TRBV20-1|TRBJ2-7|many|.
TGCAGTGCTAGAGGTACCTCTCAGGGTCACTACGAGCAGTACTTC
CSARGTSQGHYEQYF
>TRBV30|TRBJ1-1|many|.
TGTGCCTGGAGTGTAGGTTTGGGTTCCGGTCAGGGAGCTTTCTTT
CAWSVGLGSGQGAFF
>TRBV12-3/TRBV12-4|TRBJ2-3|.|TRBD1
TGTGCCAGCAGGAGGGACAGGGACGGAAAAACGCAGTATTTT
CASRRDRDGKTQYF
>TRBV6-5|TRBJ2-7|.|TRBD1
TGTACCAGCAGTTCCGCCACAGGGGGCTACGAGCAGTACTTC
CTSSSATGGYEQYF
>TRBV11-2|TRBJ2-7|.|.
TGTGCCAACAGCTTAGGCGTAAGTAGTCAATACTTC
CANSLGVSSQYF
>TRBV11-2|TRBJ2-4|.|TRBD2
TGTGCCAGCAGCCAGGGGACTAGCGGGGGGAAGGGCATACAGTATTTC
CASSQGTSGGKGIQYF
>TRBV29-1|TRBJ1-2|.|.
TGCAACGTTGAGGGAGGAGGACAGTTTACTGGCTATACCTTC
CNVEGGGQFTGYTF
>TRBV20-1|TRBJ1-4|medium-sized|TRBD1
TGCAGTGCTAGACCCGACAGGGGACTGTTTTTT
CSARPDRGLFF
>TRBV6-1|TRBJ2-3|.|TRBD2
TGTGCCAGCACCCGAGGGTTTAGCGGGGCCCCGAGTACTTATACGCAGTATTTT
CASTRGFSGAPSTYTQYF
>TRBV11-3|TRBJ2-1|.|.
TGTGCCAAGAGCTTAGACGGCAATTACAATGAGCAGTTCTTC
CAKSLDGNYNEQFF
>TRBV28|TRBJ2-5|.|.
TGTGCCAGCTGCCCCTATGCGGAGGAGACCCAGTACTTC
CASCPYAEETQYF
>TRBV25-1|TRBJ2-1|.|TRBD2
TGTGCCAGTAGTGATACCCGGGACTACATTGAACAGTTCTTC
CASSDTRDYIEQFF
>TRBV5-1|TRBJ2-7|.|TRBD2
TGCGCCAGCAGCCCGGACGCATGCGGGAGAGGATACGAGCAGTACTTC
CASSPDACGRGYEQYF
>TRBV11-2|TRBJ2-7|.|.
TGTGCCGGTAGCTTAGTCTCAAACTCCTACGAGCAGCACTTC
CAGSLVSNSYEQHF
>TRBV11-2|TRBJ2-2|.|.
TGTGCCAGCCGGTCCCTAAACACCGGGGAGCTGTTTTTT
CASRSLNTGELFF
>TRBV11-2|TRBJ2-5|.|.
TGTGCCAGTACCTCTCTGAGGGCAGCCGCACAAGAGACCCAGTACTTC
CASTSLRAAAQETQYF
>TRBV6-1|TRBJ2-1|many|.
TGTGCCAGCAGTGAAGGGGGGTCCTACAATGAGCAGTTCTTC
CASSEGGSYNEQFF
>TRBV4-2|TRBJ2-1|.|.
TGTGCCAGCAGCCGAGGAACTAGAGGGGATATAAATGAGCAGTTCTTC
CASSRGTRGDINEQFF
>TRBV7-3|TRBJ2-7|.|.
TGTGTCAGCAGCCCGGGCCCCCTCTACGAGCAGTATTTC
CVSSPGPLYEQYF
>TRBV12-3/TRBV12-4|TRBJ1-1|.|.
TGTGCTAGCAGTTTCTTGGGGGAAATTGAAGCTTTCTTT
CASSFLGEIEAFF
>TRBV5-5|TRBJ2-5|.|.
TGTGCCAGCAGCTTGGCTATGATAGGGGGAAGTCTAGGGGAGACCCAGTACTTC
CASSLAMIGGSLGETQYF
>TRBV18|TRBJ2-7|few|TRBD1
TGTGCCAGCTCACCACCTGACAGGGGTCCCTACGAGCAGTACTTC
CASSPPDRGPYEQYF
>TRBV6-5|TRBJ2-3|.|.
TGTGCCACTCAGAGGGTACTAACAGATACGCGGTATTTT
CATQRVLTDTRYF
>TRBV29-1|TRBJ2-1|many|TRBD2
TGCAGCGGCCTTGGACTAGCGGGAAATGAGCAGTTCTTC
CSGLGLAGNEQFF
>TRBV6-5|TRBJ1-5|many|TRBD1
TGTGCCAGCAGTGCGACAGGGAGCAATCAGCCCCAGCATTTT
CASSATGSNQPQHF
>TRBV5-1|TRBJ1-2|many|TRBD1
TGCGCCAGCAGCTTGGGCGGGACAGAAAACTATGGCTACACCTTC
CASSLGGTENYGYTF
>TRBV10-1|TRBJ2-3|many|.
TGCGCCAGCACCAATTTGGGGGACTTCACAGATACGCAGTATTTT
CASTNLGDFTDTQYF
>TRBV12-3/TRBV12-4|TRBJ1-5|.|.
TGTGCCAGTCGCCGGGACGGCAATCAGTCCCAGCATTTT
CASRRDGNQSQHF
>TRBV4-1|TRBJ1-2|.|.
TGCGCCAGCAGCCGAGAGGCGGTCAACTATGGCCACACTTTC
CASSREAVNYGHTF
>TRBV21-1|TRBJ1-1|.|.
TGTACCAGCAGCTTAGGACAGGGCAACCTGAACACTGAAGCTTTCTTT
CTSSLGQGNLNTEAFF
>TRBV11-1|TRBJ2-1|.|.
TGTGCCAGCAGCCCTACGACCCGACTGAGCAACGAGCAGTTATTC
CASSPTTRLSNEQLF
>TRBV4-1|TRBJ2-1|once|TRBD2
TGCACCAGCAGCCGTACCCCGGGACTAGCGGGGGGGAATGTGTACAATGAGCACTTCTTC
CTSSRTPGLAGGNVYNEHFF
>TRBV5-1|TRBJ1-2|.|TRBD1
TGCGCCAGCAGCTTGGCGGGACAGGGGGACAAGAACTATGGCTACACCTTC
CASSLAGQGDKNYGYTF